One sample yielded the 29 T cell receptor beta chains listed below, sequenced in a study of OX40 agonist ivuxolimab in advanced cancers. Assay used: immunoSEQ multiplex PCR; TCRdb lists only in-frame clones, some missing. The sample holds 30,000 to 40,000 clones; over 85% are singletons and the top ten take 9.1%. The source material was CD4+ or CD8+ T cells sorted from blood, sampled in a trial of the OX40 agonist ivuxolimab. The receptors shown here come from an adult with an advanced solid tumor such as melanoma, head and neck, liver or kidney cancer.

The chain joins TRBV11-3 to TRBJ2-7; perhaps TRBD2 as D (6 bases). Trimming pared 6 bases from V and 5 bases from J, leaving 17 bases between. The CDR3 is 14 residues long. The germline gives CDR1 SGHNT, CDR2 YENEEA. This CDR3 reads CASSSRRAEDEQYF. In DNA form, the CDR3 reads TGTGCCAGCAGTAGCCGGAGGGCCGAGGACGAGCAGTACTTC.

This CDR3 is CASSLDFAGWGGELFF. DNA of the CDR3: TGTGCCAGCAGCTTGGATTTTGCGGGATGGGGCGGGGAGCTGTTTTTT. The genes are TRBV5-6 and TRBJ2-2; possible D gene TRBD2, 6 bases. The CDR3 is made up of 16 amino acids. CDR1 and CDR2 (germline): SGHDT, YYEEEE. The V and J ends lost 0 bases and 7 bases respectively, with 16 bases between them.

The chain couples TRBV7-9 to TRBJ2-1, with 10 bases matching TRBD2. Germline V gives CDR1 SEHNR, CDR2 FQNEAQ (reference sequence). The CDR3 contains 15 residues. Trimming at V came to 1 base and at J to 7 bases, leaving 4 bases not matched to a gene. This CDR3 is CASSLEASGSNEQFF. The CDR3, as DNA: TGTGCCAGCAGCTTAGAGGCTAGCGGGAGTAATGAGCAGTTCTTC.

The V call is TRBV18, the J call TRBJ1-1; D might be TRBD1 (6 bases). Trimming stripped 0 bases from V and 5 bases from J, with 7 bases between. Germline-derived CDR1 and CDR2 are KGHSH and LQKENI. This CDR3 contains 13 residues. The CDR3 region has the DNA TGTGCCAGCTCACCACCTACAGGGACTGAAGCTTTCTTT. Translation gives CASSPPTGTEAFF.

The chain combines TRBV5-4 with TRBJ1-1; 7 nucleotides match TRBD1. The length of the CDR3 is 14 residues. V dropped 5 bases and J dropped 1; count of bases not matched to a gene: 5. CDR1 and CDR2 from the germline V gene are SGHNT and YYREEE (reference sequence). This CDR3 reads CASRPDRANTEAFF. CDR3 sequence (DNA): TGTGCCAGCAGGCCCGACAGGGCGAACACTGAAGCTTTCTTT.

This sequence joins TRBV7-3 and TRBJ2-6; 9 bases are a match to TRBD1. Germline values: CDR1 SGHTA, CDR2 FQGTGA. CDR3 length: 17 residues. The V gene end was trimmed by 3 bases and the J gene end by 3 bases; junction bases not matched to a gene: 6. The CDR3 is CASSLTGGVYGANVLTF. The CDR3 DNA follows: TGTGCCAGCAGCTTGACAGGGGGTGTTTATGGGGCCAACGTCCTGACTTTC.

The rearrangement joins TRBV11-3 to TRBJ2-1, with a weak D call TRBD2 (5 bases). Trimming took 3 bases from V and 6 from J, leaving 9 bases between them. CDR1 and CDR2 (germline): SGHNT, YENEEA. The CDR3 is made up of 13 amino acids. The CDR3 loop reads CASSFLATNEQFF. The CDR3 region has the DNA TGTGCCAGCAGCTTCCTAGCCACCAATGAGCAGTTCTTC.

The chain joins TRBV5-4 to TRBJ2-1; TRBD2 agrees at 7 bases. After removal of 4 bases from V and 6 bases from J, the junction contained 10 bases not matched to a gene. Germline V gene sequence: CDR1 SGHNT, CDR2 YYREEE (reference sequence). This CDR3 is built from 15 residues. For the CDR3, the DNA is TGTGCCAGCAGCCTGTCTTGGGGGGGAAGCAATGAGCAGTTCTTC. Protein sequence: CASSLSWGGSNEQFF. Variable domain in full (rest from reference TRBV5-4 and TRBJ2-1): ETGVTQSPTHLIKTRGQQVTLRCSSQSGHNTVSWYQQALGQGPQFIFQYYREEENGRGNFPPRFSGLQFPNYSSELNVNALELDDSALYLCASSLSWGGSNEQFFGPGTRLTVL.

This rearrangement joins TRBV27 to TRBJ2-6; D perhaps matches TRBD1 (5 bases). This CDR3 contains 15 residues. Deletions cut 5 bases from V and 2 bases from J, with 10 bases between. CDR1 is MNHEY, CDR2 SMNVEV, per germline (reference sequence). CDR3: CASSPWTTGANVLTF. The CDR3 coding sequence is TGTGCCAGCAGTCCATGGACAACTGGGGCCAACGTCCTGACTTTC.

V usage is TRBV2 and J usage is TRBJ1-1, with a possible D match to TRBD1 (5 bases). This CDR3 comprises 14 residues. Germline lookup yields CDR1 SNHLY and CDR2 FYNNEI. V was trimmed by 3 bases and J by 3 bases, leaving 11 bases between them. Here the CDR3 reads CASSDRQTDTEAFF. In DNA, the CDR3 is TGTGCCAGCAGTGATCGACAGACAGACACTGAAGCTTTCTTT.

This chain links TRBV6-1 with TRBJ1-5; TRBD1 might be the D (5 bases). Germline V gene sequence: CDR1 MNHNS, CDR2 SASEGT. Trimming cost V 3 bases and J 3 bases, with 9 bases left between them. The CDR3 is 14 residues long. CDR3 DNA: TGTGCCAGCAGTGATTGGACACTCAATCAGCCCCAGCATTTT. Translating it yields CASSDWTLNQPQHF.

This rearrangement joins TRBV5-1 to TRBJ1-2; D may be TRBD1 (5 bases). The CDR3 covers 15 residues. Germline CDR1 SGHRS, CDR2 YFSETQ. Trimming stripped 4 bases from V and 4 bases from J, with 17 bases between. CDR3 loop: CASSPGPGEAYGYTF. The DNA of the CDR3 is TGCGCCAGCAGCCCGGGACCCGGGGAGGCCTATGGCTACACCTTC.

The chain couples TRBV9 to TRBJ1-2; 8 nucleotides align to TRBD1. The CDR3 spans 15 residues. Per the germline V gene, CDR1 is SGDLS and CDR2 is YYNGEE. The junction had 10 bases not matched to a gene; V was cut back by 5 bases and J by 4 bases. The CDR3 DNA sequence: TGTGCCAGCAGAGCGGGACAGGCAACCGTCTATGGCTACACCTTC. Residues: CASRAGQATVYGYTF.

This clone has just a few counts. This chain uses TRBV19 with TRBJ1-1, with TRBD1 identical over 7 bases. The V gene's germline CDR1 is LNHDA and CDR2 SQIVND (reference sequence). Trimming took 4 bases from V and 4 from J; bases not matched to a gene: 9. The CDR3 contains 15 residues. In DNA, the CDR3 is TGTGCCAGTAGTAACCACAGGGGTTTTAGCACTGAAGCTTTCTTT. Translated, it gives CASSNHRGFSTEAFF.

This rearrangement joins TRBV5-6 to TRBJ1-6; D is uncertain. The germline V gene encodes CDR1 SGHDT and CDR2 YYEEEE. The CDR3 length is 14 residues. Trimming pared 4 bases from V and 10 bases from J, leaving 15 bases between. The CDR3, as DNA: TGTGCCAGCAGCCAACCTGGGTTGGGATCACCCCTCCACTTT. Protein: CASSQPGLGSPLHF.

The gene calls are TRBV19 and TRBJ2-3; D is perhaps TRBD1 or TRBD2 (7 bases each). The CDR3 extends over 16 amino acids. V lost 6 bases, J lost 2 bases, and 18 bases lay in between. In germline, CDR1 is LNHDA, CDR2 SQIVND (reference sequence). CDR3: CASSQGGGRFTDTQYF. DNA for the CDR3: TGTGCCAGTAGCCAAGGGGGCGGGAGATTCACAGATACGCAGTATTTT.

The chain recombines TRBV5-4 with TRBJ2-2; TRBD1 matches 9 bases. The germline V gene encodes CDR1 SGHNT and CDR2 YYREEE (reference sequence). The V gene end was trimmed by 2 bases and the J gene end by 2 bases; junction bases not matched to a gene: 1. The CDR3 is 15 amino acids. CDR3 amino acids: CASSFTGGNTGELFF. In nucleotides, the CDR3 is TGTGCCAGCAGCTTTACAGGGGGCAACACCGGGGAGCTGTTTTTT.

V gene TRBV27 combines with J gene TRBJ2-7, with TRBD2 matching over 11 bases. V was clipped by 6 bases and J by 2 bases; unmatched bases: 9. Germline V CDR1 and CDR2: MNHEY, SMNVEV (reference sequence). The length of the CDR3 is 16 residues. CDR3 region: CASRLHLAGGAYEQYF. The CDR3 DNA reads TGTGCCAGCAGACTACATCTAGCGGGAGGTGCCTACGAGCAGTACTTC.

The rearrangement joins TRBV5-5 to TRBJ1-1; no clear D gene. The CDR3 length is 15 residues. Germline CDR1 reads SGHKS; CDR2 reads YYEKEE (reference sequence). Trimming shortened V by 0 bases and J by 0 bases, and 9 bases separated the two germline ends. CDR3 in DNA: TGTGCCAGCAGCTTGGTTCCGGGGTTGAACACTGAAGCTTTCTTT. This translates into CASSLVPGLNTEAFF.

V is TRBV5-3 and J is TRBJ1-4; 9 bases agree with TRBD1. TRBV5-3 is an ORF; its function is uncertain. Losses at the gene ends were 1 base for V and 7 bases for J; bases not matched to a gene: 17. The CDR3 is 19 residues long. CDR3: CARSLKRDRAPRCGEKLFF. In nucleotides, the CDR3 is TGTGCCAGAAGCTTGAAACGGGACAGGGCGCCCAGATGTGGTGAAAAACTGTTTTTT.

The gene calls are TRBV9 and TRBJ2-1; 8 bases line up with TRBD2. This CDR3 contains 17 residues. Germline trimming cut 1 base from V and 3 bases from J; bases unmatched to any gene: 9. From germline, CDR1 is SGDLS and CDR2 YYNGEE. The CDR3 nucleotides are TGTGCCAGCAGCGTATATGCTAGCGGGTACCTCTACAATGAGCAGTTCTTC. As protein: CASSVYASGYLYNEQFF.

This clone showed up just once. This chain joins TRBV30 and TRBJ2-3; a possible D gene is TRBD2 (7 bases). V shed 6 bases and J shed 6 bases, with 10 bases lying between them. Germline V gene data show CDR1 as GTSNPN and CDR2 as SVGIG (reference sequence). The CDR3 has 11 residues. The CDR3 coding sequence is TGTGCCTGTAGGGGGGGGGATACGCAGTATTTT. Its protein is CACRGGDTQYF. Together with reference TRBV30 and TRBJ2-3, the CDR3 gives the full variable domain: SQTIHQWPATLVQPVGSPLSLECTVEGTSNPNLYWYRQAAGRGLQLLFYSVGIGQISSEVPQNLSASRPQDRQFILSSKKLLLSDSGFYLCACRGGDTQYFGPGTRLTVL.

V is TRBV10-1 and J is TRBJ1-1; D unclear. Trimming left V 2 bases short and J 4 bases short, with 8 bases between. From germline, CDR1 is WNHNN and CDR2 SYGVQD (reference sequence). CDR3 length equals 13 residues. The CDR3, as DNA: TGCGCCAGCAGTGAGAGGTGGGGCACTGAAGCTTTCTTT. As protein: CASSERWGTEAFF.

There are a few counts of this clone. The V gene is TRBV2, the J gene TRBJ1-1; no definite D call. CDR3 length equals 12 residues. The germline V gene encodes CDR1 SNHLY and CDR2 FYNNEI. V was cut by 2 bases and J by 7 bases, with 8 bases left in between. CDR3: CASSEQGREAFF. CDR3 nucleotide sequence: TGTGCCAGCAGTGAACAAGGCCGTGAAGCTTTCTTT.

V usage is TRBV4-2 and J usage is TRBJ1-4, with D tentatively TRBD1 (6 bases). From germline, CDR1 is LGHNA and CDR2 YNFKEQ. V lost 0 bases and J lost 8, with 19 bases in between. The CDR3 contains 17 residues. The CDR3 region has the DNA TGTGCCAGCAGCCAAGATGGGGGTGGAGGGGGGGACGAAAAACTGTTTTTT. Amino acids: CASSQDGGGGGDEKLFF.

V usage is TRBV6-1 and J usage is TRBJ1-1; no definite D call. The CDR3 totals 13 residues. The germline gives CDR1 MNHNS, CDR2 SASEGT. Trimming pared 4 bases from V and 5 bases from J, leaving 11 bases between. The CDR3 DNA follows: TGTGCCAGCAGTGTGGAGGGAGGGACTGAAGCTTTCTTT. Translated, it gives CASSVEGGTEAFF.

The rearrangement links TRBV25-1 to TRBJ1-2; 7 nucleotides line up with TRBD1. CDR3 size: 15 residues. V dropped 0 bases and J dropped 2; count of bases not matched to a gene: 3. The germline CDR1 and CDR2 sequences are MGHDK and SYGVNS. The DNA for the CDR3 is TGTGCCAGCAGTGAATATAAGACAGGGAACTATGGCTACACCTTC. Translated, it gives CASSEYKTGNYGYTF.

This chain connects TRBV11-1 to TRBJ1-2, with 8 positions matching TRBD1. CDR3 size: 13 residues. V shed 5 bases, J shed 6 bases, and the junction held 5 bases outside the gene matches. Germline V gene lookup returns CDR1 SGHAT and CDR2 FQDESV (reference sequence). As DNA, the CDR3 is TGTGCCAGCAGCAATGACAGGGGTCATGGCTACACCTTC. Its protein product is CASSNDRGHGYTF.

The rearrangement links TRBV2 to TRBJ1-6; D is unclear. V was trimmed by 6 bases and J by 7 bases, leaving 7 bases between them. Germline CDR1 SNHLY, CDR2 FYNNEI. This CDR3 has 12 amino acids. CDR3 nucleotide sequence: TGTGCCAGCAGCAATCAGAATTCACCCCTCCACTTT. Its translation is CASSNQNSPLHF.